Sequencing of this TCR beta chain was carried out in a study of shared clonotypes between healthy human individuals. Germline loops: CDR1 SNHLY, CDR2 FYNNEI. The CDR3 length is 15 residues. Deletions cut 5 bases from V and 2 bases from J, with 13 bases between. Libraries were prepared by immunoSEQ multiplex PCR; TCRdb keeps only in-frame clonotypes and omits some of them. The sample has approximately 700,000 clones, around 73% seen once. This receptor was identified in a woman between 25 and 40 years old in good health. The source material was memory CD4+ T cells sorted from blood. The subset here: CD45RA-negative fraction. The chain uses TRBV2 and TRBJ2-1; a possible D gene is TRBD1 (6 bases). The CDR3 reads CASSLTGRTYNEQFF. The CDR3 DNA sequence: TGTGCCAGCAGTCTCACAGGGAGAACCTACAATGAGCAGTTCTTC.